These T cell receptor beta chains were read from a single sample in a study of graft-versus-host responses after intestinal transplantation. Their antigens remain unidentified. Sequencing was performed with immunoSEQ multiplex PCR; in TCRdb, only in-frame clones are kept and a portion is missing. Here the sample spans under 150,000 clones, over 80% being singletons. The sequences come from unstimulated CD4+ T cells sorted from spleen or lymph node cells, collected before intestinal transplant. The receptors stem from a human donor who received an intestinal transplant. The CDR3 runs from the conserved cysteine through the conserved F or W. The D gene is left open where the match is weak. Clone size is given for some rows only: seen once, a few or many times, or a class if the clone is expanded.

d_call: TRBD2
cdr3_length: 18
v_call: TRBV5-6
clone_size: NA
j_call: TRBJ2-1
cdr3_nt: TGTGCCAGCAGCTCCTATAGCGGGACACCCACAATTTACAATGAGCAGTTCTTC
cdr3_aa: CASSSYSGTPTIYNEQFF

d_call: NA
cdr3_length: 13
v_call: TRBV18
clone_size: NA
j_call: TRBJ1-1
cdr3_nt: TGTGCCAGCTCTCTCGACTGGAACACTGAAGCTTTCTTT
cdr3_aa: CASSLDWNTEAFF

d_call: NA
cdr3_length: 14
v_call: TRBV5-6
clone_size: NA
j_call: TRBJ1-1
cdr3_nt: TGTGCCAGCAGCTTGGGAACTCAGAACACTGAAGCTTTCTTT
cdr3_aa: CASSLGTQNTEAFF

d_call: TRBD2
cdr3_length: 18
v_call: TRBV11-2
clone_size: NA
j_call: TRBJ2-4
cdr3_nt: TGTGCCAGCAGCTCCCAAACTAGCGGGAGTATGGGCAAAAACATTCAGTACTTC
cdr3_aa: CASSSQTSGSMGKNIQYF

d_call: NA
cdr3_length: 13
v_call: TRBV28
clone_size: NA
j_call: TRBJ1-2
cdr3_nt: TGTGCCAGCAGTTTAGGGGGGTTTTATGGCTACACCTTC
cdr3_aa: CASSLGGFYGYTF

d_call: NA
cdr3_length: 16
v_call: TRBV15
clone_size: once
j_call: TRBJ1-2
cdr3_nt: TGTGCCACCAGCGGCCTCGATCGTGACCTGGGGGGAGGCTACACCTTC
cdr3_aa: CATSGLDRDLGGGYTF

d_call: NA
cdr3_length: 16
v_call: TRBV11-2
clone_size: once
j_call: TRBJ2-7
cdr3_nt: TGTGCCAGCAGCTTAGGAATAATGGGGGCCGCCTACGAGCAGTACTTC
cdr3_aa: CASSLGIMGAAYEQYF

d_call: NA
cdr3_length: 14
v_call: TRBV7-8
clone_size: NA
j_call: TRBJ2-2
cdr3_nt: TGTGCCAGCACCACGCCGCTGTCCTCCGGGGAGCTGTTTTTT
cdr3_aa: CASTTPLSSGELFF

d_call: TRBD1
cdr3_length: 13
v_call: TRBV29-1
clone_size: once
j_call: TRBJ1-1
cdr3_nt: TGCAGCGGTCTGAGGGGGCAGAACACTGAAGCTTTCTTT
cdr3_aa: CSGLRGQNTEAFF

d_call: TRBD2
cdr3_length: 15
v_call: TRBV27
clone_size: NA
j_call: TRBJ2-5
cdr3_nt: TGTGCCAGCAGTTTTCGGCGGGAGGTGGGAGAGACCCAGTACTTC
cdr3_aa: CASSFRREVGETQYF

d_call: NA
cdr3_length: 14
v_call: TRBV30
clone_size: NA
j_call: TRBJ1-2
cdr3_nt: TGTGCCTGGAGTGTACAGGAGTCGGGGGGTGGCTACACCTTC
cdr3_aa: CAWSVQESGGGYTF

d_call: NA
cdr3_length: 12
v_call: TRBV25-1
clone_size: NA
j_call: TRBJ2-5
cdr3_nt: TGTGCCAGCAGAAGCGGTCAAGAGACCCAGTACTTC
cdr3_aa: CASRSGQETQYF

d_call: TRBD2
cdr3_length: 14
v_call: TRBV5-1
clone_size: once
j_call: TRBJ2-3
cdr3_nt: TGCGCCAGCGGGACTAGCGGGAGTACAGATACGCAGTATTTT
cdr3_aa: CASGTSGSTDTQYF

d_call: NA
cdr3_length: 13
v_call: TRBV18
clone_size: few
j_call: TRBJ1-1
cdr3_nt: TGTGCCAGCTCACCATTTGTCAGGGCAGAAGCTTTCTTT
cdr3_aa: CASSPFVRAEAFF

d_call: NA
cdr3_length: 15
v_call: TRBV5-1
clone_size: NA
j_call: TRBJ2-4
cdr3_nt: TGCGCCAGCAGCCGCCCAGGGGACGCCAAAAACATTCAGTACTTC
cdr3_aa: CASSRPGDAKNIQYF

d_call: NA
cdr3_length: 13
v_call: TRBV11-3
clone_size: NA
j_call: TRBJ1-1
cdr3_nt: TGTGCCAGCAGCTTAGGATTGGGGACTGAAGCTTTCTTT
cdr3_aa: CASSLGLGTEAFF

d_call: NA
cdr3_length: 15
v_call: TRBV4-1
clone_size: NA
j_call: TRBJ1-4
cdr3_nt: TGCGCCAGCAGCCAAGATTGGACAGCCCTAGGTGGACTGTTTTTT
cdr3_aa: CASSQDWTALGGLFF

d_call: TRBD1
cdr3_length: 14
v_call: TRBV7-9
clone_size: NA
j_call: TRBJ2-5
cdr3_nt: TGTGCCAGCAGGTCGGACAGGGGTTTTGGGACCCAGTACTTC
cdr3_aa: CASRSDRGFGTQYF

d_call: TRBD2
cdr3_length: 16
v_call: TRBV4-1
clone_size: once
j_call: TRBJ2-3
cdr3_nt: TGCGCCAGCAGCCGAGCGACTAGCGGAGGCACAGATACGCAGTATTTT
cdr3_aa: CASSRATSGGTDTQYF

d_call: TRBD2
cdr3_length: 15
v_call: TRBV7-2
clone_size: NA
j_call: TRBJ2-7
cdr3_nt: TGTGCCAGCAGTTCTCCGGGACTAGCGATCTACGAGCAGTACTTC
cdr3_aa: CASSSPGLAIYEQYF

d_call: NA
cdr3_length: 12
v_call: TRBV30
clone_size: NA
j_call: TRBJ1-1
cdr3_nt: TGTGCCTGGAGTGTTTTCGACACTGAAGCTTTCTTT
cdr3_aa: CAWSVFDTEAFF

d_call: TRBD1
cdr3_length: 13
v_call: TRBV6-1
clone_size: NA
j_call: TRBJ2-7
cdr3_nt: TGTGCCAGCTCAGACAGGGGTTACTACGAGCAGTACTTC
cdr3_aa: CASSDRGYYEQYF

d_call: NA
cdr3_length: 13
v_call: TRBV7-3
clone_size: NA
j_call: TRBJ2-2
cdr3_nt: TGTGCCAGCAGCCCTCAAGGGACCGGGGAGCTGTTTTTT
cdr3_aa: CASSPQGTGELFF

d_call: NA
cdr3_length: 15
v_call: TRBV28
clone_size: NA
j_call: TRBJ2-1
cdr3_nt: TGTGCCAGCAGAACCACAGGGATCCCTAACAATGAGCAGTTCTTC
cdr3_aa: CASRTTGIPNNEQFF

d_call: TRBD2
cdr3_length: 16
v_call: TRBV5-1
clone_size: NA
j_call: TRBJ2-5
cdr3_nt: TGCGCCAGCAGCTTGGCCGGATCGGGAGGAGGAGAGACCCAGTACTTC
cdr3_aa: CASSLAGSGGGETQYF

d_call: NA
cdr3_length: 15
v_call: TRBV4-1
clone_size: NA
j_call: TRBJ1-5
cdr3_nt: TGCGCCAGCAGCCAAGTGGAGGGTCCAAATCAGCCCCAGCATTTT
cdr3_aa: CASSQVEGPNQPQHF

d_call: NA
cdr3_length: 15
v_call: TRBV4-2
clone_size: NA
j_call: TRBJ2-2
cdr3_nt: TGTGCCAGCAGCCAAGATGTAAGGTACACCGGGGAGCTGTTTTTT
cdr3_aa: CASSQDVRYTGELFF

d_call: NA
cdr3_length: 20
v_call: TRBV27
clone_size: NA
j_call: TRBJ1-4
cdr3_nt: TGTGCCAGCACCCCTTTCCCTATCGGGGGCCAAATTGCAACTAATGAAAAACTGTTTTTT
cdr3_aa: CASTPFPIGGQIATNEKLFF

d_call: NA
cdr3_length: 16
v_call: TRBV11-2
clone_size: NA
j_call: TRBJ2-7
cdr3_nt: TGTGCCAGCAGCTTAACGGGTCCAAGCTTCTCCTACGAGCAGTACTTC
cdr3_aa: CASSLTGPSFSYEQYF

d_call: TRBD1
cdr3_length: 14
v_call: TRBV7-9
clone_size: few
j_call: TRBJ1-2
cdr3_nt: TGTGCCAGCACCGAAGGGGGCGGGAACTATGGCTACACCTTC
cdr3_aa: CASTEGGGNYGYTF

d_call: NA
cdr3_length: 17
v_call: TRBV28
clone_size: NA
j_call: TRBJ2-1
cdr3_nt: TGTGCCAGCAGTTTAATTCCGACCCTGAGAACCTACAATGAGCAGTTCTTC
cdr3_aa: CASSLIPTLRTYNEQFF

d_call: NA
cdr3_length: 15
v_call: TRBV13
clone_size: NA
j_call: TRBJ2-1
cdr3_nt: TGTGCCAGCTCCAACCGGGTGGATCTAGGGAATGAGCAGTTCTTC
cdr3_aa: CASSNRVDLGNEQFF

d_call: NA
cdr3_length: 14
v_call: TRBV6-4
clone_size: NA
j_call: TRBJ1-1
cdr3_nt: TGTGCCAGCAGTCCACACGGACAGAACACTGAAGCTTTCTTT
cdr3_aa: CASSPHGQNTEAFF

d_call: TRBD2
cdr3_length: 18
v_call: TRBV9
clone_size: NA
j_call: TRBJ2-2
cdr3_nt: TGTGCCAGCAGCGGCCGGGACTACTCACCCTTGAACACCGGGGAGCTGTTTTTT
cdr3_aa: CASSGRDYSPLNTGELFF

d_call: NA
cdr3_length: 15
v_call: TRBV7-8
clone_size: NA
j_call: TRBJ2-1
cdr3_nt: TGTGCCAGCAGCCCTACGAGGGAAAGGTACAATGAGCAGTTCTTC
cdr3_aa: CASSPTRERYNEQFF

d_call: NA
cdr3_length: 13
v_call: TRBV29-1
clone_size: NA
j_call: TRBJ2-7
cdr3_nt: TGCAGCGTTGGCGGGCAGGGGGGTTACGAGCAGTACTTC
cdr3_aa: CSVGGQGGYEQYF

d_call: NA
cdr3_length: 15
v_call: TRBV6-6
clone_size: once
j_call: TRBJ2-4
cdr3_nt: TGTGCCAGCAGTTACAGGGGGGGGACCAAAAACATTCAGTACTTC
cdr3_aa: CASSYRGGTKNIQYF

d_call: NA
cdr3_length: 14
v_call: TRBV6-5
clone_size: NA
j_call: TRBJ1-2
cdr3_nt: TGTGCCAGCAGTCGCCTCCGAGACAACTATGGCTACACCTTC
cdr3_aa: CASSRLRDNYGYTF

d_call: TRBD1
cdr3_length: 13
v_call: TRBV5-4
clone_size: NA
j_call: TRBJ2-7
cdr3_nt: TGTGCCAGCAGGAGGGACAGAGTCTACGAGCAGTACTTC
cdr3_aa: CASRRDRVYEQYF

d_call: TRBD1
cdr3_length: 12
v_call: TRBV5-1
clone_size: NA
j_call: TRBJ2-7
cdr3_nt: TGCGCCAGCAAACGGACAGGGCGGGAGCAGTACTTC
cdr3_aa: CASKRTGREQYF

d_call: NA
cdr3_length: 12
v_call: TRBV19
clone_size: NA
j_call: TRBJ1-2
cdr3_nt: TGTGCCAGTAGTACCCGTGGAGGGGGAAACACCTTC
cdr3_aa: CASSTRGGGNTF

d_call: TRBD1
cdr3_length: 13
v_call: TRBV5-8
clone_size: few
j_call: TRBJ2-7
cdr3_nt: TGTGCCAGCAGCCCGGACAGGGGAAGCGAGCAGTACTTC
cdr3_aa: CASSPDRGSEQYF

d_call: NA
cdr3_length: 16
v_call: TRBV5-1
clone_size: few
j_call: TRBJ1-3
cdr3_nt: TGCGCCAGCAGCCTGGACTGGGGGGGACTTCAAAACACCATATATTTT
cdr3_aa: CASSLDWGGLQNTIYF

d_call: NA
cdr3_length: 16
v_call: TRBV1
clone_size: NA
j_call: TRBJ2-5
cdr3_nt: TGCACCAGCAGCCAAGAGCCACTAGCGGGAGGGGTGACCCAGTACTTC
cdr3_aa: CTSSQEPLAGGVTQYF

d_call: NA
cdr3_length: 15
v_call: TRBV6-5
clone_size: NA
j_call: TRBJ1-3
cdr3_nt: TGTGCCAGCAGTTACCTGGCGGGCTCTGGAAACACCATATATTTT
cdr3_aa: CASSYLAGSGNTIYF

d_call: NA
cdr3_length: 16
v_call: TRBV6-6
clone_size: NA
j_call: TRBJ2-1
cdr3_nt: TGTGCCAGCAGTTACCCGGAACGGGACTCCTACAATGAGCAGTTCTTC
cdr3_aa: CASSYPERDSYNEQFF

d_call: TRBD2
cdr3_length: 17
v_call: TRBV4-1
clone_size: NA
j_call: TRBJ2-5
cdr3_nt: TGCGCCAGCAGCCAAGATACCCTAGCGGGAGCGAGAGAGACCCAGTACTTC
cdr3_aa: CASSQDTLAGARETQYF

d_call: TRBD1
cdr3_length: 15
v_call: TRBV25-1
clone_size: NA
j_call: TRBJ1-5
cdr3_nt: TGTGCCAGCAGTCCCCGGACAGGGGGCAATCAGCCCCAGCATTTT
cdr3_aa: CASSPRTGGNQPQHF